A selection of T cell receptor beta chains follows, all from one sample in a study of T cell changes during pregnancy in multiple sclerosis. Some clones are missing from TCRdb's copy, which holds only in-frame ones; the method was immunoSEQ multiplex PCR. The data contain some 97,000 clones, about 90% of them singletons. The sample in question was peripheral blood, obtained after pregnancy. Receptors were obtained from a female donor with multiple sclerosis, enrolled in a pregnancy study. CDR3s include the opening cysteine and the closing phenylalanine or tryptophan. A D gene is named only where the DNA matches it firmly. The size of a clone is reported for some rows only, either as once, few or many, or as a class for expanded clones.

d_call j_call clone_size v_call cdr3_aa cdr3_nt
TRBD1 TRBJ2-1 - TRBV5-1 CASSRDGTGNDEQFF TGCGCCAGCAGCCGCGACGGGACAGGGAACGATGAGCAGTTCTTC
TRBD1 TRBJ1-2 - TRBV9 CASSPTSNRGGDTF TGTGCCAGCAGCCCTACCTCCAACAGGGGGGGAGACACCTTC
TRBD1 TRBJ1-1 few TRBV7-3 CASSSSRQGVGTNTEAFF TGTGCCAGCAGCTCCTCCCGACAGGGAGTAGGTACGAACACTGAAGCTTTCTTT
TRBD2 TRBJ2-3 - TRBV9 CASSTGLAGEVTDTQYF TGTGCCAGCAGCACCGGACTAGCGGGAGAAGTCACAGATACGCAGTATTTT
TRBD1 TRBJ1-2 - TRBV5-1 CASSHQGAANYGYTF TGCGCCAGCAGCCACCAGGGGGCAGCTAACTATGGCTACACCTTC
TRBD1 TRBJ2-7 - TRBV5-4 CASSALKTGIYEQYF TGTGCCAGCAGCGCACTTAAGACAGGGATCTACGAGCAGTACTTC
TRBD1 TRBJ2-1 - TRBV6-1 CASSHRGDDYNEQFF TGTGCCAGCAGTCACAGGGGCGATGACTACAATGAGCAGTTCTTC
- TRBJ1-1 - TRBV29-1 CSVVRGRTEAFF TGCAGCGTTGTCCGGGGGAGGACTGAAGCTTTCTTT
- TRBJ1-4 - TRBV4-1 CASSQRQVNEKLFF TGCGCCAGCAGCCAAAGACAGGTTAATGAAAAACTGTTTTTT
TRBD1 TRBJ1-1 - TRBV9 CASSRDRVTEAFF TGTGCCAGCAGCCGGGACAGGGTCACTGAAGCTTTCTTT
TRBD1 TRBJ2-7 once TRBV10-1 CASSISRTGFYEQYF TGCGCCAGCAGTATATCCCGGACAGGTTTCTACGAGCAGTACTTC
TRBD2 TRBJ2-7 - TRBV7-2 CASSPFPGTSGASYEQYF TGTGCCAGCAGCCCATTTCCCGGGACTAGCGGGGCCTCCTACGAGCAGTACTTC
TRBD1 TRBJ2-1 once TRBV29-1 CSVLWTGRNEQFF TGCAGCGTTCTATGGACAGGGCGGAATGAGCAGTTCTTC
- TRBJ2-5 - TRBV28 CASSLQGGETQYF TGTGCCAGCAGTTTACAGGGTGGGGAGACCCAGTACTTC
- TRBJ1-2 - TRBV6-1 CASREGGAHGYTF TGTGCCAGCAGAGAGGGGGGGGCGCATGGCTACACCTTC
- TRBJ2-7 - TRBV27 CASSLYGHEQYF TGTGCCAGCAGTTTGTATGGCCACGAGCAGTACTTC